This T cell receptor beta chain is from a study of human CD4 T cells and Enterobacteriaceae (dated by TCRdb to 2018 to 2020). Results the study describes overall, beyond this receptor: The only basis for inferring the reactivity of ex vivo clonotypes was matching nucleotide sequences to CFSE-low cultures from the same donors. In ex vivo samples, clonotypes with broad cross-reactivity seemed more expanded than specific clonotypes, as 11 of 19 and about 60% of the roughly 34 fell within the top 5%.

Memory CD4+ T cells were FACS-sorted on a FACSAria III to over 98% purity as all CD4+ cells other than CD45RA+CCR7+CD95- naive cells. Blood from healthy donors came from blood donation centers in Switzerland. Positive selection with CD4 and CD14 magnetic microbeads was used to enrich total CD4+ T cells and monocytes. Before sorting, CD8+, CD14+, CD16+, CD56+, CD19+ and CD25-bright cells were excluded. In a couple of blood donors, total memory CD4+ T cells were sequenced directly ex vivo to assess in vivo expansion of bacteria-reactive clonotypes. Peripheral blood mononuclear cells were isolated from donor blood using Ficoll-Paque Plus. Ex vivo total memory CD4+ samples were sequenced at deep level, with detection sensitivity of one cell in 200,000. The QIAamp DNA Micro Kit was used to extract genomic DNA from cell pellets, and spectrophotometry was used to check the DNA quantity and purity. TCR Vbeta CDR3 regions were amplified with the immunoSEQ multiplex PCR assay. The amplicons were sequenced on the Illumina HiSeq platform. Each retrieved sequence was 87 nucleotides long and included the CDR3 region. For the original study's pipeline: A clonotype was defined as a unique productive TCR Vbeta nucleotide sequence and was quantified by productive template frequency from ImmunoSEQ Analyzer V3.0. Expanded clonotypes were defined by a threshold at the top 5th percentile of each frequency-ranked repertoire. Repertoire overlap was calculated as Chao-Jaccard using the R package fossil and displayed by nonmetric multidimensional scaling using the R package MASS. TCRdb's version of the immuneACCESS table is confined to in-frame rearrangements and falls short of the full clone set. An unresolved V gene accounts for under half of the shortfall where checked; the remainder is of unknown origin. V and J calls and clone size follow that table, whereas D and trimming were derived from the DNA. The sample profile shows fewer than 35,000 clones; about four fifths of them were found once. About 0.96% of the sample comes from the top ten.

From the germline V gene, CDR1 is SGHDT and CDR2 is YYEEEE. The CDR3 covers 15 residues, taking in both the cysteine and the phenylalanine. Only CDR3 DNA is held: 45 bases, read in frame from base 1. Germline trimming amounts to 4 bases on V and 0 bases on J, with 6 as the count of junction bases outside the gene matches. Comments on this clone: Its specific antigen is unknown. Qualities for individual bases were not recorded, and no much larger clone is one base off.

The sample was memory CD4+ T cells from blood. What the cell subset or site label conveys for this sample: total memory CD4 T cells sorted directly ex vivo, unstimulated. The TCR comes from a human donor in good health. The rearranged chain carries TRBV5-6 and TRBJ1-2, with 7 bases aligning to TRBD1. CDR3 loop: CASSPTDRPNYGYTF. The DNA sequence is as follows: TGTGCCAGCAGCCCTACGGACAGGCCTAACTATGGCTACACCTTC.